Listed below are T cell receptor beta chains from one sample, sequenced in a study of T cell changes during pregnancy in multiple sclerosis. The method was immunoSEQ multiplex PCR; TCRdb's version includes in-frame clones alone and lacks a portion of them. The repertoire holds fewer than 140,000 clones, with about 90% as singletons. Here the sequenced sample was peripheral blood, taken before pregnancy. These receptors came from a female donor with multiple sclerosis, enrolled in a pregnancy study. Each CDR3 is given with its conserved first and last residue. D genes are given only for firm matches. Size is stated for part of the rows, as once, few or many counts, or as a class when the clone is expanded.

abundance,j_gene,d_gene,v_gene,CDR3aa,CDR3nt
.,TRBJ2-3,TRBD2,TRBV15,CATSRGLAGGPNTDTQYF,TGTGCCACCAGCAGAGGACTAGCGGGAGGGCCTAACACAGATACGCAGTATTTT
.,TRBJ2-2,.,TRBV9,CASSTNLGHPRNTGELFF,TGTGCCAGCAGCACCAACTTGGGACACCCCCGGAACACCGGGGAGCTGTTTTTT
.,TRBJ2-2,.,TRBV29-1,CTISGVTGELFF,TGCACCATCTCGGGGGTTACCGGGGAGCTGTTTTTT
.,TRBJ2-1,.,TRBV6-5,CASSPRAEAEQFF,TGTGCCAGCAGCCCCCGCGCCGAGGCTGAGCAGTTCTTC
.,TRBJ1-6,.,TRBV7-9,CASSLAPENSPLHF,TGTGCCAGCAGCTTAGCGCCGGAGAATTCACCCCTCCACTTT
.,TRBJ2-3,TRBD1,TRBV11-2,CASSFGQGRADTQYF,TGTGCCAGCAGCTTCGGACAGGGGCGTGCAGATACGCAGTATTTT
once,TRBJ1-1,TRBD1,TRBV5-1,CASSGGQVNTEAFF,TGCGCCAGCAGCGGGGGACAGGTGAACACTGAAGCTTTCTTT
.,TRBJ2-2,.,TRBV11-2,CASSSMSSGELFF,TGTGCCAGCAGCTCAATGTCCAGCGGGGAGCTGTTTTTT
once,TRBJ2-7,TRBD1,TRBV5-5,CASSVDPQGSLQYF,TGTGCCAGCAGCGTCGACCCACAGGGGTCTTTGCAGTACTTC
.,TRBJ2-7,TRBD1,TRBV5-1,CASSPGTGGSYEQYF,TGCGCCAGCAGCCCCGGGACAGGGGGCTCCTACGAGCAGTACTTC
.,TRBJ2-7,.,TRBV7-9,CASRQTGAYEQYF,TGTGCCAGCAGACAGACAGGAGCCTACGAGCAGTACTTC
.,TRBJ1-2,.,TRBV30,CAWSRSISSEDGYTF,TGTGCCTGGAGTCGGTCCATTTCCTCTGAAGATGGCTACACCTTC
.,TRBJ1-5,TRBD1,TRBV2,CASRASGTESNQPQHF,TGTGCCAGCAGGGCCTCCGGGACAGAGAGCAATCAGCCCCAGCATTTT
.,TRBJ1-5,.,TRBV5-5,CASSRLAAPNQPQHF,TGTGCCAGCAGTCGTCTTGCAGCGCCAAATCAGCCCCAGCATTTT
.,TRBJ1-2,.,TRBV27,CASSRWGPHGYTF,TGTGCCAGCAGTCGCTGGGGCCCTCATGGCTACACCTTC
.,TRBJ2-7,.,TRBV11-3,CASSLAPLTVHEQYF,TGTGCCAGCAGCTTAGCGCCCCTGACTGTCCACGAGCAGTACTTC
.,TRBJ1-2,TRBD1,TRBV7-3,CASSWPDRGPGYGYTF,TGTGCCAGCAGCTGGCCCGACAGGGGGCCGGGGTATGGCTACACCTTC
.,TRBJ1-5,TRBD1,TRBV27,CASSLGQGVNQPQHF,TGTGCCAGCAGTTTGGGGCAGGGGGTGAATCAGCCCCAGCATTTT
.,TRBJ2-3,.,TRBV9,CASSVGDSTDTQYF,TGTGCCAGCAGCGTAGGAGACTCCACAGATACGCAGTATTTT
.,TRBJ2-3,.,TRBV23-1,CAILGTGTQYF,TGCGCCATTCTAGGCACCGGTACGCAGTATTTT
.,TRBJ1-3,.,TRBV7-9,CASSPGISSGNTIYF,TGTGCCAGCAGTCCAGGGATTTCCTCTGGAAACACCATATATTTT
.,TRBJ2-4,.,TRBV7-2,CASSLNPGHNSIQYF,TGTGCCAGCAGCCTCAACCCGGGACATAACAGCATTCAGTACTTC
.,TRBJ2-1,TRBD2,TRBV19,CASSIRRRGGNNEQFF,TGTGCCAGTAGTATAAGACGTCGCGGGGGGAACAATGAGCAGTTCTTC
.,TRBJ1-2,.,TRBV11-1,CASSLAGPSSGGYTF,TGTGCCAGCAGCTTGGCGGGACCCAGCAGTGGTGGCTACACCTTC
.,TRBJ2-7,.,TRBV9,CASSVDGSSYEQYF,TGTGCCAGCAGCGTTGACGGGAGCTCCTACGAGCAGTACTTC
.,TRBJ2-7,.,TRBV28,CASSSSYEQYF,TGTGCCAGCAGCTCTTCCTACGAGCAGTACTTC
.,TRBJ2-4,.,TRBV14,CASSHIDIQYF,TGTGCCAGCAGCCATATAGACATTCAGTACTTC
.,TRBJ2-1,TRBD2,TRBV6-5,CASSYSAGAVYNEQFF,TGTGCCAGCAGTTACTCAGCGGGAGCCGTTTACAATGAGCAGTTCTTC
.,TRBJ2-2,TRBD2,TRBV15,CATTAGASTGELFF,TGTGCCACCACAGCGGGAGCTTCGACCGGGGAGCTGTTTTTT
.,TRBJ2-2,.,TRBV5-1,CASSLGPVEAGELFF,TGCGCCAGCAGCTTGGGGCCCGTTGAGGCCGGGGAGCTGTTTTTT
once,TRBJ2-7,TRBD2,TRBV4-1,CASSLVGGSSYEQYF,TGCGCCAGCAGCCTCGTGGGAGGGTCCTCCTACGAGCAGTACTTC
.,TRBJ2-5,.,TRBV5-1,CASSRVGQGGYETQYF,TGCGCCAGCAGCCGAGTGGGCCAGGGTGGGTACGAGACCCAGTACTTC
.,TRBJ1-6,TRBD1,TRBV18,CASSPRGQALNYNSPLHF,TGTGCCAGCTCACCTAGGGGACAGGCACTCAACTATAATTCACCCCTCCACTTT
.,TRBJ2-3,.,TRBV5-1,CASRHNPGSDTQYF,TGCGCCAGCAGACATAATCCGGGTTCAGATACGCAGTATTTT
.,TRBJ2-2,.,TRBV6-1,CASSARNTGELFF,TGTGCCAGCAGTGCTCGGAACACCGGGGAGCTGTTTTTT
once,TRBJ2-3,TRBD2,TRBV2,CATARLAGGTDTQYF,TGTGCCACCGCCCGACTAGCGGGGGGCACAGATACGCAGTATTTT